What follows describes a single T cell receptor beta chain. The antigen remains undetermined. This specimen belongs to a study of identical twins. Overall study findings and caveats: Among beta out-of-frame sequences, excess sharing between twins appeared weaker.

MiXCR was run by TCRdb on the 5' RACE reads, yielding one entry per CDR3 protein. The table lists some 1,700,000 distinct CDR3 sequences, roughly 35% of them singletons. Healthy Caucasians provided all donations. V gave up 3 bases and J gave up 12 bases; unmatched junction bases: 8. CDR1 and CDR2 from the germline V gene are SEHNR and FQNEAQ (reference sequence). This CDR3 comprises 13 residues. The sequenced material came from cord blood. V gene TRBV7-9 combines with J gene TRBJ2-1; 7 positions agree with TRBD1. The TCR was taken from a newborn girl in good health. CDR3 coding DNA: TGTGCCAGCAGCTTGCTACTAAGGGGGCGGCAGTTCTTC. Encoded protein: CASSLLLRGRQFF.